Sequencing of this T cell receptor (beta chain) was carried out in a study of beta chain features in type 1 diabetes. Sequenced material consisted of expressed TCRB transcripts (all of the isolated RNA was reverse transcribed). Only in-frame clones appear in the TCRdb table, and some are missing; sequencing was by immunoSEQ multiplex PCR. The data hold about half a million clones, with around 30% observed a single time. Deletions cut 10 bases from V and 1 base from J, with 14 bases between. CDR1 MDHEN and CDR2 SYDVKM come from the germline V gene. This CDR3 is built from 14 residues. This TCR derives from a man between 18 and 35 years old in good health. The chain employs TRBV28 and TRBJ2-1; D might be TRBD2 (6 bases). Material for sequencing was naive CD4+ T cells from blood. Here the CDR3 reads CATYGSGSYNEQFF. The CDR3 coding sequence is TGTGCCACCTACGGGAGTGGGTCCTACAATGAGCAGTTCTTC.